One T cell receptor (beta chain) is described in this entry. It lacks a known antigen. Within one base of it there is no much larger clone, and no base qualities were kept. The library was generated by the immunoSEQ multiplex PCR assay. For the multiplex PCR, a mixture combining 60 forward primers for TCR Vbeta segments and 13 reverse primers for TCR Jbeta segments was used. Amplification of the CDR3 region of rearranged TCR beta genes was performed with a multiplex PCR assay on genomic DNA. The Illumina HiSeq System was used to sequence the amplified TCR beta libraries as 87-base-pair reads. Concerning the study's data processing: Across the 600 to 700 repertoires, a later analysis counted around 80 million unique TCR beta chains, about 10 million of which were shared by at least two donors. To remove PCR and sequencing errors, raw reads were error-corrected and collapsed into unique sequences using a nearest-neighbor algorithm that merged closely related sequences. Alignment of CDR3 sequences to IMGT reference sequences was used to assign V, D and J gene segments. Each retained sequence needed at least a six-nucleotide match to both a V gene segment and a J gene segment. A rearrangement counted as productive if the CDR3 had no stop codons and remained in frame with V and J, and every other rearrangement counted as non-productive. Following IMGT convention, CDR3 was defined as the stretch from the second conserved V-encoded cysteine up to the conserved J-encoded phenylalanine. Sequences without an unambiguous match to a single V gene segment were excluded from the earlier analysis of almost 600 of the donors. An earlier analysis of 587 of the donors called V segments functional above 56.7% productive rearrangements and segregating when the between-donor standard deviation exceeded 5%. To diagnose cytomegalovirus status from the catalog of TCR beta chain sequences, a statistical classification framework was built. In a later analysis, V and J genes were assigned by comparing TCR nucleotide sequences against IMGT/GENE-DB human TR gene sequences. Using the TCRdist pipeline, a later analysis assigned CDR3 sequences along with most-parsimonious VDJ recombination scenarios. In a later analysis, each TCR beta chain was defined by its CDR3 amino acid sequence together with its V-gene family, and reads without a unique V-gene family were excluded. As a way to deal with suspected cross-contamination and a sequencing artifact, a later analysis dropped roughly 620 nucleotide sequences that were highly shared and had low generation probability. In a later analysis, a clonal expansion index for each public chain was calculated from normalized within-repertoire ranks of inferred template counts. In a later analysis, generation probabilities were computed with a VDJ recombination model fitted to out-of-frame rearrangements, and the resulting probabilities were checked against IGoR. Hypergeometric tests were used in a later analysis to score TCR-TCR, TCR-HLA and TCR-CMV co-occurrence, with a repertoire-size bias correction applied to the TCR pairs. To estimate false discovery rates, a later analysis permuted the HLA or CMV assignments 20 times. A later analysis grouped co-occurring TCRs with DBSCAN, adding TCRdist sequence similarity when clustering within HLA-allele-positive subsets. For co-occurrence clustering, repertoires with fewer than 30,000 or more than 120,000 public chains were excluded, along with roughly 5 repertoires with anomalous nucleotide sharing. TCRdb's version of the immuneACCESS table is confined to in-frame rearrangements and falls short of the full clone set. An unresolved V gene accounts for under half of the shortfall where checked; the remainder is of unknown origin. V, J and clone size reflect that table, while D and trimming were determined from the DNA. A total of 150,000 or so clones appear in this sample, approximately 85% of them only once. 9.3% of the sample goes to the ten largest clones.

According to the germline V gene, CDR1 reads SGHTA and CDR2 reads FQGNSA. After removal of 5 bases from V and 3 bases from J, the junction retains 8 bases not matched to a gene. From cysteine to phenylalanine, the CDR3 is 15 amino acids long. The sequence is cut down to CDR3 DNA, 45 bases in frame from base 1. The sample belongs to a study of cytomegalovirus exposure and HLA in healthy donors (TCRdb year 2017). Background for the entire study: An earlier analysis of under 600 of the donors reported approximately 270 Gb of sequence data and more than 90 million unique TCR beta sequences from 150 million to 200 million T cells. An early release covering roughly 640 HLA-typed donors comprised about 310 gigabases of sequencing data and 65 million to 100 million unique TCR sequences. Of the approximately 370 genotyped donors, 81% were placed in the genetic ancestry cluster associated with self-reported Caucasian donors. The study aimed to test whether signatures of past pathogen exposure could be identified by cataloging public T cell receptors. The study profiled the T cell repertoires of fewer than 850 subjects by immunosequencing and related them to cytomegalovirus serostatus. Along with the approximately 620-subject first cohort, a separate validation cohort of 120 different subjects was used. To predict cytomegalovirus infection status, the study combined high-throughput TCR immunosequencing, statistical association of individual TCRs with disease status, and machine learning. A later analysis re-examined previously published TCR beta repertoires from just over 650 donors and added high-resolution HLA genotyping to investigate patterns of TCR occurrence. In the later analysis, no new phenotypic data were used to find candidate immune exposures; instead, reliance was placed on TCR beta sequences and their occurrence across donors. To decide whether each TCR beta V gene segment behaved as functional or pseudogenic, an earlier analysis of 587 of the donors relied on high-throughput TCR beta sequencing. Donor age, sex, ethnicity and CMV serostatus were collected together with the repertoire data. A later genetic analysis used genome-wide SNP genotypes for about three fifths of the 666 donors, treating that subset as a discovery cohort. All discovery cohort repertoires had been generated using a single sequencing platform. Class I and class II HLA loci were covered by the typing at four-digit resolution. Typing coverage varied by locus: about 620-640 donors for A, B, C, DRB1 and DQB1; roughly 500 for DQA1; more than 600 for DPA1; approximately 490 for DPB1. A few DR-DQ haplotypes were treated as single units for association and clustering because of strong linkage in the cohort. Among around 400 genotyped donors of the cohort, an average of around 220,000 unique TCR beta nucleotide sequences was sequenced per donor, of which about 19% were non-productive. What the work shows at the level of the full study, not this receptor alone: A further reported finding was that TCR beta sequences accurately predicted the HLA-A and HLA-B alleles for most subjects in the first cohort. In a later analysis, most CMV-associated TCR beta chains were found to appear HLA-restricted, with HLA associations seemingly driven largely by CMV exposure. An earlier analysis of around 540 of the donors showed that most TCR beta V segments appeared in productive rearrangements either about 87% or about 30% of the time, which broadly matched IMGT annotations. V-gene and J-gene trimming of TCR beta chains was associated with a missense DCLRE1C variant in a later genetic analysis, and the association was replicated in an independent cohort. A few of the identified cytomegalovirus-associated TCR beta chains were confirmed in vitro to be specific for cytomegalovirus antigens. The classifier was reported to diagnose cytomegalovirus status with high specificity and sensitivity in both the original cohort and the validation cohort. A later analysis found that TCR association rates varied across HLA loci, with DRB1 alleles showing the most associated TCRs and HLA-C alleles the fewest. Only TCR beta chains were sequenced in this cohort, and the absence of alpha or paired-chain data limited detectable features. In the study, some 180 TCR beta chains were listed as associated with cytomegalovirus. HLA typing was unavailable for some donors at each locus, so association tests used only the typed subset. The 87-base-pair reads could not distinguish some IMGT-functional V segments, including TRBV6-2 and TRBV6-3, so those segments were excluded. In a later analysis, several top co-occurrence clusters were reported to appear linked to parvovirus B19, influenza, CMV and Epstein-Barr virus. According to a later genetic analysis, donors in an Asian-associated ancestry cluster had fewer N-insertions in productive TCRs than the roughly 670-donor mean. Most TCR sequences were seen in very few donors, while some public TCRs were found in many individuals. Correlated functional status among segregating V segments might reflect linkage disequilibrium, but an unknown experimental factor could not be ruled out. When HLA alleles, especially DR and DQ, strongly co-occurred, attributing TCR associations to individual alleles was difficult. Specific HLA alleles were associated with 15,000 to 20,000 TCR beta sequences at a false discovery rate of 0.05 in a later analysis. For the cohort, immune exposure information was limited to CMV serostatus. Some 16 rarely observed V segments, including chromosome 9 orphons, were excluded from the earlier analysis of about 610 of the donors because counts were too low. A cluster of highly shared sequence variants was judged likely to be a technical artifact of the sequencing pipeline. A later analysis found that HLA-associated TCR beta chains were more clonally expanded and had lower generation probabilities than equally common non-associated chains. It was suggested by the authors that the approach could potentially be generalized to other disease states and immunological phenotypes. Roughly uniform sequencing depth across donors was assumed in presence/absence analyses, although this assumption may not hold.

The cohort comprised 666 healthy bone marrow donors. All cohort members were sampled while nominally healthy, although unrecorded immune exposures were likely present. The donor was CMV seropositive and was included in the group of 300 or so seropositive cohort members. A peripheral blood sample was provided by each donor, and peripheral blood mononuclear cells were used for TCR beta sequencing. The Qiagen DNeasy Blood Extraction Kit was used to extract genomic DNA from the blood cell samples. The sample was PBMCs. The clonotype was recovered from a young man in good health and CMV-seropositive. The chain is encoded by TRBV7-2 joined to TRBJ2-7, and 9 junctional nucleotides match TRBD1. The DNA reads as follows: TGTGCCAGCAGCACGGACAGGGGTCTAATCTACGAGCAGTACTTC. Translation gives CASSTDRGLIYEQYF.